Included here is one T cell receptor (beta chain) sequence, with context. The trim removed 7 bases at V and 4 bases at J, leaving 14 bases unmatched. The CDR3 is made up of 16 amino acids. Per germline, CDR1 SNHLY and CDR2 FYNNEI. The data stem from a study of blood T cell repertoires in COVID-19. Overall study context: Material from acute and convalescent COVID-19 was sourced from the United States, Italy and Spain.

In the authors' methods: Researchers report that nucleated cell counts were estimated from reference gene primer amplification. Clones were sequenced by immunoSEQ multiplex PCR, and TCRdb holds only the in-frame ones, with some missing. The DNA gave D and trimming, while V, J and clone size come from that table. The top ten hold roughly 40% of the sample, which has tens of thousands of clones, approximately 81% seen once. V is TRBV2 and J is TRBJ1-1; 8 positions match TRBD1. The sequencing sample was made of peripheral blood. This TCR derives from a man older than 75 with acute or convalescent COVID-19. The CDR3 nucleotides are TGTGCCAGCACCCTTCCAGGCGGACAGGGAAGCACTGAAGCTTTCTTT. Protein: CASTLPGGQGSTEAFF.